These 7 T cell receptor beta chains were sequenced from one sample in a study of cytomegalovirus exposure and HLA in healthy donors. The PCR contained 60 Vbeta and 13 Jbeta primers. The protocol was immunoSEQ multiplex PCR, while the TCRdb copy is restricted to in-frame clones and leaves out a portion. This sample yields about 170,000 clones, of which approximately 81% are seen a single time; 1% belongs to the top ten. Sequenced: PBMCs. All receptors derive from a boy aged 2 to 10 in good health and CMV-seronegative.

The chain joins TRBV4-1 to TRBJ2-3; maybe TRBD1 (6 bases). Trimming pared 0 bases from V and 4 bases from J, leaving 11 bases between. This CDR3 comprises 15 residues. Germline V gives CDR1 MGHRA, CDR2 YSYEKL. CDR3 in DNA: TGCGCCAGCAGCCAAGATAAGGGGGTCGCAGATACGCAGTATTTT. Encoded protein: CASSQDKGVADTQYF.

The CDR3: CASSPMEGTGNTIYF. The DNA for the CDR3 is TGTGCCAGCTCACCTATGGAGGGAACTGGAAACACCATATATTTT. The V call is TRBV18, the J call TRBJ1-3; D gene ambiguous. Per the germline V gene, CDR1 is KGHSH and CDR2 is LQKENI. The CDR3 consists of 15 residues. The ends were cut back, 3 bases at V and 2 bases at J, with 11 bases in the middle.

The chain is built from TRBV23-1 and TRBJ1-1; D not resolved. TRBV23-1 is marked as an open reading frame, function uncertain. The CDR3 is 14 amino acids. Between the trimmed V and J ends, which lost 2 bases and 6 bases, there was a span of 13 bases. The CDR3 DNA is TGCGCCAGCAGTCAACGTAGGCAGAGCGCTGAAGCTTTCTTT. Amino acid sequence: CASSQRRQSAEAFF.

This clone was seen a single time. This chain uses TRBV2 with TRBJ2-2; D call uncertain. CDR3 length equals 11 residues. CDR1 and CDR2 (germline): SNHLY, FYNNEI. V lost 0 bases, J lost 11 bases, and 4 bases lay in between. CDR3 DNA: TGTGCCAGCAGTGAAGCTCGTGAGCTGTTTTTT. Protein: CASSEARELFF.

The V and J genes are TRBV5-1 and TRBJ1-1; D gene ambiguous. CDR3 size: 17 residues. V lost 0 bases to trimming and J lost 0 bases, with 15 bases between them. Germline loops: CDR1 SGHRS, CDR2 YFSETQ. The CDR3 DNA reads TGCGCCAGCAGCTTGGGACAAAGAAGACCGTTGAACACTGAAGCTTTCTTT. Its protein is CASSLGQRRPLNTEAFF. Together with reference TRBV5-1 and TRBJ1-1, the CDR3 gives the full variable domain: KAGVTQTPRYLIKTRGQQVTLSCSPISGHRSVSWYQQTPGQGLQFLFEYFSETQRNKGNFPGRFSGRQFSNSRSEMNVSTLELGDSALYLCASSLGQRRPLNTEAFFGQGTRLTVV.

The chain carries TRBV18 and TRBJ2-7, with 10 bases that match TRBD2. The germline V gene has CDR1 KGHSH and CDR2 LQKENI. This CDR3 is built from 18 residues. V gave up 6 bases and J gave up 4 bases; unmatched junction bases: 18. CDR3 in amino acids: CASSPRPSGSQGGYEQYF. The CDR3 coding sequence is TGTGCCAGCTCTCCCAGGCCTAGCGGGAGTCAAGGGGGTTACGAGCAGTACTTC.

The chain has TRBV5-1 and TRBJ2-5; possibly TRBD1 for D (8 bases). V lost 7 bases and J lost 7, with 32 bases in between. There are 18 residues in the CDR3. Germline V lookup: CDR1 SGHRS, CDR2 YFSETQ. For the CDR3, the DNA is TGCGCCAGCGACCAGGGGGCACGGGAGGCGGGCGAGACCAGGACCCAGTACTTC. It specifies CASDQGAREAGETRTQYF.